The present T cell receptor beta chain was sequenced within a study of tissue T cells after allogeneic stem cell transplantation (dated by TCRdb to between 2021 and 2024). Regarding the research as a whole: Seven adult allo-HCT recipients with steroid-refractory GVHD were prospectively enrolled in a research-autopsy study over a roughly three-year period. Gastrointestinal GVHD was present in all GVHD patients, several lines of GVHD-directed therapy were administered to all GVHD patients, and skin involvement was additionally present in five GVHD patients. Every GVHD patient got a graft from a donor, with a handful of grafts unmodified and three CD34-selected to deplete T cells. For viably preserved blood and marrow, CD3+ T cells were flow-sorted when cell numbers allowed; smaller samples underwent direct DNA extraction. Using research autopsies of patients with and without GVHD, plus mouse models of GVHD, the study profiled TCR beta repertoires across many tissues. Pre-transplant PBMCs, which were of recipient origin, were available from four or five GVHD patients. The human part of the study was a prospective observational study with no blinding and no randomization.

The cysteine opens and the phenylalanine closes a CDR3 of 19 amino acids. Only the CDR3 region is kept as DNA, spanning 57 bases read in frame from base 1. Reading the germline V gene gives CDR1 MDHEN and CDR2 SYDVKM. V trim: 5 bases; J trim: 5 bases; unmatched bases: 16. The investigation overall reported the following: Not many T cell clones showed up in more than one patient, yet clustering based on motifs uncovered repertoire signatures that were shared across patients in a tissue-specific way. The patient cohort was small and clinically heterogeneous, and sampling depth was acknowledged as a limitation. Within patients, how anatomically similar tissues were was a major factor shaping TCR repertoire composition, regardless of disease or transplant status. The study did not determine which tissue TCRs were alloreactive or antigen-specific, and some clones might have been persisting host cells. In both patients and mice, T cells from blood and spleen covered only a limited part of the TCR repertoire found in tissues.

Per the publication, the time point label means: recipient (host-origin) PBMCs collected before allo-HCT. About this clone itself: This receptor's antigen is unknown. Per-base qualities were not stored, and no clone one base away is much larger.

Libraries were prepared through the immunoSEQ multiplex PCR assay. Adaptive Biotechnologies performed the TCRbeta CDR3 sequencing at survey depth and reported CDR3 sequences, V/J genes, productive frequency and template counts. Amplification of TCR beta CDR3 regions was performed from genomic DNA rather than from RNA. The authors processed their data as follows. Pairwise repertoire overlap between tissues was quantified with Jensen-Shannon divergence, where 1 means complete divergence and 0 identical. Tissues were grouped by single-linkage agglomerative hierarchical clustering of pairwise JSD values, and the clustering results were shown as dendrograms. GLIPH2 was applied to all patient samples using simulation_depth 1000, kmer_min_depth 3, and cdr3_length_cutoff 8, and only groups with more than two unique CDR3s were retained. A standardized tissue-overlap score was generated by extrapolating Jaccard GLIPH-group overlap across patients to a standard repertoire size of 1000 clones. Linear mixed-effect models, with tissue as a fixed effect and individual as a random effect, were used to test how diversity related to clinical or experimental variables. Not all clones reach the TCRdb copy of this immuneACCESS table, which keeps in-frame sequences only. Checked studies attribute under half of the gap to unresolved V genes and leave the rest unexplained. Clonal size and the V and J genes are those of that table, whereas D and trimming came from the DNA. The sample contains 25,000 to 35,000 clones, 65% to 90% of them found a single time. In total, the top ten clones hold over 3% of the sample.

The receptor chain draws on TRBV28 and TRBJ1-5; TRBD1 agrees with 12 junctional bases. The receptor's source is a woman aged 18-49 years who later had graft-versus-host disease after an allogeneic stem cell transplant. Sequenced here: blood, sampled before transplantation. The CDR3: CASSQAFIRDRGPYQPQHF. The DNA reads TGTGCCAGCAGTCAAGCCTTCATTCGGGACAGGGGGCCCTATCAGCCCCAGCATTTT. Reference TRBV28 and TRBJ1-5 genes cover what lies past the CDR3, so the full variable domain is DVKVTQSSRYLVKRTGEKVFLECVQDMDHENMFWYRQDPGLGLRLIYFSYDVKMKEKGDIPEGYSVSREKKERFSLILESASTNQTSMYLCASSQAFIRDRGPYQPQHFGDGTRLSIL.